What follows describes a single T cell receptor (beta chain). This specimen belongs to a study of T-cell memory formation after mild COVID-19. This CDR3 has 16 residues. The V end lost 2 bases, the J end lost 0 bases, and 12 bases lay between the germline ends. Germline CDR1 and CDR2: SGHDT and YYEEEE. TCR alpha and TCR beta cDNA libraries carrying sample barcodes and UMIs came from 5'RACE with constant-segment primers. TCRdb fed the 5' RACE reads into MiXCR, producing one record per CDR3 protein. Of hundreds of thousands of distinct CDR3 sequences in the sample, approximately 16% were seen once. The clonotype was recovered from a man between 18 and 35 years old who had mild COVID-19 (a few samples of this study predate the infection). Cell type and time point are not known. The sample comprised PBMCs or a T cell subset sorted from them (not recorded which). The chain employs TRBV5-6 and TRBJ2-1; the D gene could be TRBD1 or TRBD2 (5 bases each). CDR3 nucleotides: TGTGCCAGCAGCTTAAGGGACGGGTACTCCTACAATGAGCAGTTCTTC. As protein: CASSLRDGYSYNEQFF.